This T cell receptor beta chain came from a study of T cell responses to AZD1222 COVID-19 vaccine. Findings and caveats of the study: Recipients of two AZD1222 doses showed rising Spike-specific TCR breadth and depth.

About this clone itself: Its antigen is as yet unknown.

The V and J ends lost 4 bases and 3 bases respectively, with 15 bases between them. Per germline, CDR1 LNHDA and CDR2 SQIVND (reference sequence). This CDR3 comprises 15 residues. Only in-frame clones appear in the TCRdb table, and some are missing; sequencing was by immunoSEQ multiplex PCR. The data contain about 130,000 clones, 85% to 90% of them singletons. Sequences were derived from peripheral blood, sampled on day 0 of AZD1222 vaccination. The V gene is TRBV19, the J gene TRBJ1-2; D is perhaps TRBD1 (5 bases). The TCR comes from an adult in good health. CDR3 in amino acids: CASSTIQGGDYGYTF. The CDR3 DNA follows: TGTGCCAGTAGTACTATCCAGGGTGGCGACTATGGCTACACCTTC.